This TCR beta chain emerged from a study of T cells in localized non-small cell lung cancer. The CDR3 is made up of 15 amino acids. CDR1 is SGHVS, CDR2 FQNEAQ, per germline. V lost 5 bases, J lost 0 bases, and 11 bases lay in between. Some clones are missing from TCRdb's copy, which holds only in-frame ones; the method was immunoSEQ multiplex PCR. The sample holds around 91,000 clones, approximately 86% seen once. Study-wide findings and caveats: Blood T cell density predicted longer survival; adjacent-lung clonality, shorter. The study detected a median approximately 57 of the top 100 tumor clones in adjacent lung. Heterogeneity remains possible, as sequencing covered one tumor region only. Uninvolved adjacent lung showed higher T cell clonality than tumor.

With respect to this clone: Its antigen remains unidentified.

The genes are TRBV7-8 and TRBJ1-5, with a tentative D call TRBD1 (6 bases). Sequencing used peripheral blood, obtained before any cancer treatment. The TCR comes from a man aged 40-75 years with stage I squamous cell lung carcinoma. The CDR3 DNA reads as TGTGCCAGCAGCCCCTACAGGGTTAGCAATCAGCCCCAGCATTTT. This translates into CASSPYRVSNQPQHF. The full variable domain, rest sourced from reference TRBV7-8 and TRBJ1-5, is GAGVSQSPRYKVAKRGQDVALRCDPISGHVSLFWYQQALGQGPEFLTYFQNEAQLDKSGLPSDRFFAERPEGSVSTLKIQRTQQEDSAVYLCASSPYRVSNQPQHFGDGTRLSIL.